This T cell receptor beta chain was captured by sequencing in a study of blood T cell repertoires in COVID-19 (dated by TCRdb to 2018 to 2021). Turning to the overall study: Samples covering the acute and convalescent phases of COVID-19 were provided by collaborators in the United States, Italy and Spain. The prospective study material was composed of cDNA or gDNA derived from T cells, B-cell-depleted T cells, or PBMCs. The dataset comprised deeply sampled blood TCRbeta repertoires from subjects exposed to, actively infected with, or recovered from COVID-19. A freely available public database, intended as a resource for researchers studying the immune response to SARS-CoV-2, is where the repertoires were released. The samples were drawn from two sources: the first 160 participants of the ongoing ImmuneRACE study, and some 1,300 subjects contributed by 6 global collaborators. The sample metadata nearly always contained a de-identified subject ID, COVID-19 status, age in years and sex. HLA class I and class II types, where available, came from metadata supplied by the sample provider rather than from assay-based typing. General conclusions and limits of the study: How much clinical and demographic metadata was included differed by source and by participant, and the metadata was provided uncurated.

The collaborating institutions used their own protocols to collect whole blood in K2EDTA tubes. For TCRbeta analysis, collaborator samples were shipped as frozen whole blood, as isolated PBMCs, or as DNA extracted from either sample type. TCRbeta CDR3 regions were amplified from genomic DNA using the immunoSEQ Assay, a bias-controlled multiplex PCR. In the paper's pipeline: The number of nucleated cells in each sample was estimated by amplification of reference gene primers within the assay. To quantify the absolute abundance of each unique TCRbeta CDR3 rearrangement, sequence reads were collapsed and filtered. For each sample, productive Simpson clonality was calculated by taking the square root of Simpson's diversity index across productive rearrangements. In its TCRdb copy, this immuneACCESS table keeps in-frame sequences only and misses some clones. Where compared with another copy, unresolved V genes explain less than half of these, and the others have no known cause. V, J and clone size derive from that table, while D and trimming were established from the DNA sequence. Present in this sample are about 240,000 clones, 85% of which were seen just once. Around 6.4% of the sample belongs to the ten largest clones.

The sample holds a few counts of this clone. The antigen it recognizes is unknown. No base quality values were provided; no much bigger clone lies one nucleotide off. From cysteine to phenylalanine, the CDR3 is 15 amino acids long. Of all the DNA, just the CDR3 is kept, 45 bases in frame from base 1. V lost 4 bases and J lost 4 bases, and the count of bases not matched to a germline gene is 5. CDR1 and CDR2 are drawn from the germline V gene (reference sequence): SGHNT, YYREEE. The receptor chain draws on TRBV5-4 and TRBJ2-1; 10 bases in between match TRBD2. The TCR originated in a woman aged 55-69 years with active or convalescent COVID-19. The sample consisted of peripheral blood. The CDR3 region has the sequence CASSSGTSDYNEQFF. The DNA sequence reads TGTGCCAGCAGCAGCGGGACTAGCGATTACAATGAGCAGTTCTTC.